The next 17 T cell receptor beta chains were all read from a single sample in a study of blood T cell repertoires in COVID-19. Repertoires were generated with immunoSEQ multiplex PCR, while TCRdb's copy carries only in-frame clones and drops some. The sample carries roughly 200,000 clones, roughly 84% recorded once. Sequencing was carried out using peripheral blood. These receptors all stem from an elderly woman with COVID-19, enrolled during active disease.

The gene calls are TRBV5-1 and TRBJ2-2; 14 bases are shared with TRBD2. The CDR3 runs 16 residues. The germline CDR1 and CDR2 sequences are SGHRS and YFSETQ. J was trimmed by 7 bases and V by 4 bases; bases with no gene match: 6. CDR3 coding DNA: TGCGCCAGCAGCCCCGGGACTAGCGGGGGCGGCGGGGAGCTGTTTTTT. This gives the protein CASSPGTSGGGGELFF. The full variable domain, rest sourced from reference TRBV5-1 and TRBJ2-2, is KAGVTQTPRYLIKTRGQQVTLSCSPISGHRSVSWYQQTPGQGLQFLFEYFSETQRNKGNFPGRFSGRQFSNSRSEMNVSTLELGDSALYLCASSPGTSGGGGELFFGEGSRLTVL.

The V and J genes are TRBV9 and TRBJ1-2; no clear D. The ends were cut back, 0 bases at V and 1 base at J, with 13 bases in the middle. The germline V gene has CDR1 SGDLS and CDR2 YYNGEE. The CDR3 has 16 residues. This CDR3 reads CASSVGSGLLNYGYTF. Here the CDR3 DNA reads TGTGCCAGCAGCGTAGGCAGCGGACTGCTTAACTATGGCTACACCTTC. The full variable domain, in which reference TRBV9 and TRBJ1-2 provide the parts outside the CDR3, is DSGVTQTPKHLITATGQRVTLRCSPRSGDLSVYWYQQSLDQGLQFLIQYYNGEERAKGNILERFSAQQFPDLHSELNLSSLELGDSALYFCASSVGSGLLNYGYTFGSGTRLTVV.

In its sample, this clone was seen once. The chain links TRBV11-2 to TRBJ1-5, with 8 bases identical to TRBD1. The V gene end was trimmed by 3 bases and the J gene end by 6 bases; junction bases not matched to a gene: 4. This CDR3 is built from 14 residues. Germline V gene sequence: CDR1 SGHAT, CDR2 FQNNGV. The DNA for the CDR3 is TGTGCCAGCAGCTTTTCAGGGGGCACTCAGCCCCAGCATTTT. The encoded protein is CASSFSGGTQPQHF.

The genes are TRBV7-9 and TRBJ1-1, with D possibly matching TRBD1 (5 bases). The germline CDR1 and CDR2 sequences are SEHNR and FQNEAQ (reference sequence). The CDR3 consists of 13 residues. Trimming left V 1 base short and J 3 bases short, with 6 bases between. DNA for the CDR3: TGTGCCAGCAGCTTAGAGGGGCACACTGAAGCTTTCTTT. Amino acids: CASSLEGHTEAFF. The full variable domain, its missing parts supplied by reference TRBV7-9 and TRBJ1-1, is DTGVSQNPRHKITKRGQNVTFRCDPISEHNRLYWYRQTLGQGPEFLTYFQNEAQLEKSRLLSDRFSAERPKGSFSTLEIQRTEQGDSAMYLCASSLEGHTEAFFGQGTRLTVV.

The V call is TRBV28, the J call TRBJ1-6, with TRBD1 identical over 8 bases. The CDR3 totals 14 residues. Trimming removed 7 bases from V and 10 bases from J; junction bases left unmatched: 9. Germline CDR1 is MDHEN and CDR2 is SYDVKM. CDR3 DNA: TGTGCCAGCACTTCGACAGGGGAGAGGTCACCCCTCCACTTT. Translating gives CASTSTGERSPLHF.

The DNA for the CDR3 is TGTGCCAGCAGTAAACAGGGTATCCCAGATACGCAGTATTTT. This gives the protein CASSKQGIPDTQYF. V gene TRBV28 combines with J gene TRBJ2-3; D possibly corresponds to TRBD1 (6 bases). In germline, CDR1 is MDHEN, CDR2 SYDVKM. The V gene lost 5 bases and the J gene lost 4 bases, with 13 bases spanning the gap. This CDR3 comprises 14 residues. Filled out from reference TRBV28 and TRBJ2-3, the complete variable domain reads DVKVTQSSRYLVKRTGEKVFLECVQDMDHENMFWYRQDPGLGLRLIYFSYDVKMKEKGDIPEGYSVSREKKERFSLILESASTNQTSMYLCASSKQGIPDTQYFGPGTRLTVL.

The chain links TRBV25-1 to TRBJ2-7; 7 nucleotides align to TRBD2. V shed 3 bases and J 1 base; nucleotides not matched to a gene: 9. CDR3 length: 16 residues. The germline V gene encodes CDR1 MGHDK and CDR2 SYGVNS. The DNA of the CDR3 is TGTGCCAGCAGTGATGGCGCCTGGCGGGGGTCCTACGAGCAGTACTTC. Translated: CASSDGAWRGSYEQYF.

The V gene is TRBV27, the J gene TRBJ2-2; TRBD1 is a possible D gene (6 bases). V gave up 8 bases and J gave up 4 bases, with 26 bases separating them. CDR1 and CDR2 from the germline V gene are MNHEY and SMNVEV (reference sequence). The CDR3 covers 18 residues. The DNA for the CDR3 is TGTGCCAGCGGGCAGGGGATGATCACCCTCTCGGGCACCGGGGAGCTGTTTTTT. Protein: CASGQGMITLSGTGELFF.

The chain carries TRBV30 and TRBJ2-5, with a tentative D call TRBD2 (5 bases). The V end lost 3 bases, the J end lost 8 bases, and 16 bases lay between the germline ends. This CDR3 has 13 residues. The germline V gene has CDR1 GTSNPN and CDR2 SVGIG (reference sequence). The CDR3 reads CAWSLTSRETQYF. Written as DNA, the CDR3 is TGTGCCTGGAGCCTAACTAGTCGGGAAACCCAGTACTTC.

The chain is built from TRBV9 and TRBJ2-7, with TRBD2 matching 7 bases. The CDR3 has 17 amino acids. V gave up 4 bases and J gave up 1 base; unmatched junction bases: 14. The germline gives CDR1 SGDLS, CDR2 YYNGEE. The CDR3 DNA is TGTGCCAGCAGCCCTGGGGAGGGGCAGGTCCTATCCTACGAGCAGTACTTC. It specifies CASSPGEGQVLSYEQYF.

Only a few counts were recorded for this clone. V and J are TRBV2 and TRBJ1-1; unclear D gene. CDR1 and CDR2 (germline): SNHLY, FYNNEI. V was cut by 6 bases and J by 0 bases, with 14 bases left in between. The CDR3 covers 15 residues. The CDR3 DNA follows: TGTGCCAGCAGCGTGGCGAGGGATATGAACACTGAAGCTTTCTTT. Residues: CASSVARDMNTEAFF. Looking up the rest from reference TRBV2 and TRBJ1-1 gives the full variable domain: EPEVTQTPSHQVTQMGQEVILRCVPISNHLYFYWYRQILGQKVEFLVSFYNNEISEKSEIFDDQFSVERPDGSNFTLKIRSTKLEDSAMYFCASSVARDMNTEAFFGQGTRLTVV.

This clone was recorded a few times. Other DNA sequences in this specimen translate into the identical CDR3. The chain has TRBV5-1 and TRBJ1-2; D gene ambiguous. Trimming took off 4 bases at V and 6 bases at J, with 10 bases between the two ends. The CDR3 spans 12 residues. Germline lookup yields CDR1 SGHRS and CDR2 YFSETQ. The CDR3 region is CASSPTGNGYTF. In DNA, the CDR3 is TGCGCCAGCAGCCCAACCGGGAATGGCTACACCTTC. Looking up the rest from reference TRBV5-1 and TRBJ1-2 gives the full variable domain: KAGVTQTPRYLIKTRGQQVTLSCSPISGHRSVSWYQQTPGQGLQFLFEYFSETQRNKGNFPGRFSGRQFSNSRSEMNVSTLELGDSALYLCASSPTGNGYTFGSGTRLTVV.

The V and J genes are TRBV2 and TRBJ2-7; tentatively, D is TRBD1 (5 bases). There are 13 residues in the CDR3. Germline V gene data show CDR1 as SNHLY and CDR2 as FYNNEI. The V end lost 4 bases, the J end lost 2 bases, and 9 bases lay between the germline ends. The CDR3 sequence: CASSGGRAYEQYV. The CDR3 region has the DNA TGTGCCAGCAGTGGTGGCAGGGCCTACGAGCAGTACGTC.

The chain couples TRBV2 to TRBJ1-2; D perhaps matches TRBD1 (6 bases). The CDR3 spans 14 residues. Between the trimmed V and J ends, which lost 5 bases and 5 bases, there was a span of 15 bases. Germline CDR1 SNHLY, CDR2 FYNNEI. The CDR3 is CASSTAGARYGYTF. CDR3 in DNA: TGTGCCAGCAGTACGGCAGGGGCGAGGTATGGCTACACCTTC. The full variable domain, completed using reference TRBV2 and TRBJ1-2, is EPEVTQTPSHQVTQMGQEVILRCVPISNHLYFYWYRQILGQKVEFLVSFYNNEISEKSEIFDDQFSVERPDGSNFTLKIRSTKLEDSAMYFCASSTAGARYGYTFGSGTRLTVV.

The rearrangement joins TRBV20-1 to TRBJ1-2; perhaps TRBD1 as D (6 bases). The V gene's germline CDR1 is DFQATT and CDR2 SNEGSKA (reference sequence). The CDR3 has 15 residues. V lost 3 bases, J lost 8 bases, and 22 bases lay in between. In DNA form, the CDR3 reads TGCAGTGCTAGTAGTGGTGCGGGGGGCCCCCGAGGCTACACCTTC. It encodes CSASSGAGGPRGYTF.

V usage is TRBV6-5 and J usage is TRBJ1-1; the D gene is possibly TRBD1 (6 bases). The CDR3 has 14 amino acids. Trimming removed 2 bases from V and 3 bases from J, with 10 bases in between. Per germline, CDR1 MNHEY and CDR2 SVGAGI. Here the CDR3 reads CASSYDRYDTEAFF. Written as DNA, the CDR3 is TGTGCCAGCAGTTACGACAGGTATGACACTGAAGCTTTCTTT.

V is TRBV28 and J is TRBJ2-2; D may be TRBD2 (6 bases). Germline V lookup: CDR1 MDHEN, CDR2 SYDVKM. Trimming pared 6 bases from V and 1 base from J, leaving 9 bases between. The CDR3 runs 14 residues. In DNA form, the CDR3 reads TGTGCCAGCAGGGGGAGGCTGAACACCGGGGAGCTGTTTTTT. Translated: CASRGRLNTGELFF.